Detailed here is one T cell receptor beta chain. Its specificity is unknown. The method was immunoSEQ multiplex PCR; TCRdb's version includes in-frame clones alone and lacks a portion of them. The sample yields over 8,000 clones, around 81% seen once. The CDR3 is 14 residues long. V lost 3 bases, J lost 6 bases, and 9 bases stayed unmatched. In germline, CDR1 is GTSNPN, CDR2 SVGIG (reference sequence). The source of the sample is a study of somatic mutations in cytotoxic T cells in rheumatoid arthritis. The healthy control group was made up of blood donors, who had a median age of roughly 60 years (range roughly 21-70) and were about 55% female. Study results and caveats: The study found no significant difference in CD8+ T-cell clonality between rheumatoid arthritis patients and age-matched healthy controls. Patients with a largest CD8+ clone exceeding 20% of CD8+ cells numbered about an eighth of the roughly 65.

The clonotype originates from a woman between 50 and 59 years old in good health. The V call is TRBV30, the J call TRBJ2-3; TRBD1 agrees at 7 bases. Sequences were obtained from CD8+ T cells sorted from blood. Here the CDR3 DNA reads TGTGCCTGGAGCTACAGGGGAATTGAGGATACGCAGTATTTT. It translates to CAWSYRGIEDTQYF. The full variable domain, with the rest looked up from reference TRBV30 and TRBJ2-3, is SQTIHQWPATLVQPVGSPLSLECTVEGTSNPNLYWYRQAAGRGLQLLFYSVGIGQISSEVPQNLSASRPQDRQFILSSKKLLLSDSGFYLCAWSYRGIEDTQYFGPGTRLTVL.